This entry features one T cell receptor beta chain sequence. This receptor's antigen is unknown. No base quality values were provided; no much bigger clone lies one nucleotide off. The immunoSEQ Assay, a bias-controlled multiplex PCR, was used to amplify TCRbeta CDR3 regions from genomic DNA. Regarding the original processing steps: The number of nucleated cells in each sample was estimated by amplification of reference gene primers within the assay. To quantify the absolute abundance of each unique TCRbeta CDR3 rearrangement, sequence reads were collapsed and filtered. For each sample, productive Simpson clonality was calculated as the square root of Simpson's diversity index over productive rearrangements. TCRdb holds this immuneACCESS table with in-frame rearrangements only. Some clones are missing; in checked studies, unresolved V genes explain under half, and the rest has no known cause. V, J and clone size are taken as reported in that table, and D and trimming were inferred from the DNA itself. The sample table lists approximately 220,000 clones, 80% to 90% of them with a count of one. The top ten constitute 3.5% of the sample.

The sample comes from a study of blood T cell repertoires in COVID-19 (TCRdb year 2020). In the study overall: Samples covering the acute and convalescent phases of COVID-19 were provided by collaborators in the United States, Italy and Spain. Sample metadata almost always included a de-identified subject ID, COVID-19 status, age in years and sex. The dataset comprised deeply sampled blood TCRbeta repertoires from subjects exposed to, actively infected with, or recovered from COVID-19. Where HLA class I and class II types were available, the types were taken from metadata supplied by the sample provider, not from assay-based typing. The prospective study material was composed of cDNA or gDNA derived from T cells, B-cell-depleted T cells, or PBMCs. Samples were obtained from the ongoing ImmuneRACE study (first 160 participants) and from 1,254 subjects provided by 6 global collaborators. The repertoires were released in a freely available public database intended as a resource for research on the immune response to SARS-CoV-2.

According to the germline V gene (reference sequence), CDR1 reads SGHKS and CDR2 reads YYEKEE. The CDR3, cysteine through phenylalanine, is 15 amino acids long. The entry retains the CDR3 DNA only, 45 bases that are in frame from base 1. The V end gives up 1 base and the J end 8 bases, leaving 4 bases in the junction not matched to a gene. Study-wide findings and limitations: The quantity of clinical and demographic metadata differed by source and by participant and was supplied without curation.

Participants in the prospective study were aged about 18 to 89 years, lived in under 30 United States geographic areas, and enrolled through a virtual design. To assign participants to cohorts, the prospective study relied on clinical history that participants themselves reported in a screening survey and a study questionnaire. In the prospective study, mobile phlebotomists collected whole blood, serum and a nasopharyngeal or oropharyngeal swab from each participant. Participants in the prospective study had the option to provide additional blood draws and questionnaires over an approximately 2-month period. Prospective study blood samples were shipped either frozen or at room temperature before DNA extraction.

The chain employs TRBV5-5 and TRBJ1-6; the junction holds 9 bases that match TRBD1. This TCR came from a woman under 30 in a cohort exposed to, infected with or recovered from COVID-19 (not recorded which). Sequencing input: PBMCs or T cells enriched from blood (not recorded which). Read as DNA, the sequence is TGTGCCAGCAGCTTGAGGGACAGGGTTGATTCACCCCTCCACTTT. The resulting protein is CASSLRDRVDSPLHF.